This T cell receptor (beta chain) stems from a study of a mutant IDH1 vaccine in newly diagnosed glioma (dated by TCRdb to 2020 to 2023). In terms of the full investigation: Patients were given eight vaccinations, in weeks 1, 3, 5, 7, 11, 15, 19 and 23, which matched visits V03 through V10. Vaccination was initiated 4-6 weeks after radiotherapy alone, or concurrently with temozolomide cycles in the chemotherapy-containing groups. Of the approximately 33 patients who were treated, about 60% were male and about 40% were female, and the mean age was about 40 years. Prior to enrollment, patients had been given standard therapy consisting of radiotherapy alone, temozolomide alone, or radiochemotherapy with temozolomide, with the combination given to most patients. Peripheral blood samples were drawn at six visits, namely V03 (baseline), V05, V07, V10, V12 and V13. Longitudinal TCRB deep sequencing was performed for some 25 treated patients wherever samples were available for exploratory analyses. The paper's findings and limits, for the study overall: Across multiple MHC alleles, vaccine-induced immune responses were seen in 90% to 95% of patients. Selection of PBMC samples for TCRB deep sequencing was based on availability. According to the authors, sample limitations meant that analyses of patient blood samples could not be reproduced. No apparent relationship was observed between pseudoprogression and alterations in the top peripheral T cell clonotypes detected by TCRB sequencing.

In the paper's terms, the time point label means: week 23, last vaccination. Each vaccine dose, consisting of 300 ug of a 20-mer mutant IDH1 peptide in Montanide, was administered subcutaneously with topical imiquimod. All donors had newly diagnosed IDH1-mutant astrocytomas of WHO grade 3 or 4 that showed loss of nuclear ATRX. The samples were drawn from NOA16, a multicentre, single-arm, open-label phase I trial in Germany that tested a mutant IDH1 peptide vaccine in humans for the first time. The DNeasy Blood and Tissue Kit was used to extract genomic DNA from EDTA blood for TCRB sequencing. Library preparation used the immunoSEQ multiplex PCR assay. The hsTCRB Kit was used according to the manufacturer's protocol to amplify rearranged TCR beta chain sequences. An Illumina MiSeq was used to sequence the TCRB libraries. As for the authors' bioinformatics: Demultiplexing, trimming and gene mapping were performed with the kit vendor's proprietary platform. TCRdb took this table from immuneACCESS and kept in-frame rearrangements with V and J called. Such tables lack part of the clones; where checked against another copy, unresolved V genes explain under half of the gap, and the rest is unexplained. V and J calls and clone size come straight from that table; D and trimming were deduced from the DNA. The sample has 35,000 to 50,000 clones on record, approximately 90% of them singletons. Of the sample, over 3.5% falls within the top ten clones.

Regarding this clone: Its cognate antigen has yet to be identified. Within one base of it there is no much larger clone, and no base qualities were kept.

From the germline V gene, CDR1 is SGHTS and CDR2 is YDEGEE. The CDR3 sequence holds 14 residues, the cysteine and phenylalanine included. The CDR3 DNA has 42 bases and is translated from base 1. V drops 2 bases and J drops 4 bases, leaving 12 bases in between. In this chain, TRBV5-8 is recombined with TRBJ2-5; no D segment can be confidently identified. The material was PBMCs, obtained from a glioma patient whose treatment included an IDH1 peptide vaccine. The clonotype originates from a man aged 50-60 years with glioma. The CDR3 region: CASSLLRESETQYF. In nucleotide form, the sequence is TGTGCCAGCAGCTTATTACGAGAATCAGAGACCCAGTACTTC.